The rows below give T cell receptor beta chains drawn from one sample of a study of metastatic and nonmetastatic thyroid tumors. MiXCR was used by TCRdb to re-call the PCR reads. This table holds more than 20,000 clones, 13% found once. Sequencing was done on a sample of blood. Source of these receptors: a female donor with papillary thyroid cancer or a benign thyroid nodule (not recorded which). Some clones in this sample may be carry-over from other donors' samples. Each CDR3 is given with its conserved first and last residue. Each record gives: clone size, V gene, CDR3 protein. Size is omitted from some rows. Given values are once, few, many or a class for expanded clones.

many | TRBV2 | CASKGPSRRTGELFF
many | TRBV29-1 | CSAPDMGTQYF
many | TRBV12-5 | CASGLEQGADEQFF
. | TRBV20-1 | CSARIVQYEQYF
many | TRBV30 | CAWLGQGLPNYGYTF
many | TRBV12-3/TRBV12-4 | CASSLASGRNNEQFF
many | TRBV6-4 | CASSSGLDTGELFF
once | TRBV5-1 | CASSLGRGPGANVLTF
many | TRBV18 | CASSLTSGNSNEQFF
many | TRBV5-6 | CASAWTSGTGEQYF
many | TRBV28 | CASSLGRAPRGSRETQYF
once | TRBV4-1 | CASSQDPTPAYNEQFF
many | TRBV20-1 | CSARDLLAGEEQYF
many | TRBV6-1 | CASSSSTGVGANVLTF
many | TRBV6-2/TRBV6-3 | CASSYSLTDFYGYTF
many | TRBV12-3/TRBV12-4 | CASRSTDINEKLFF
many | TRBV15 | CATSRVGPGQGEDTQYF
many | TRBV6-1 | CASSARGAGANQPQHF
many | TRBV30 | CAWSVLGTLTDTQYF
many | TRBV3-1 | CASSQDAGLAFF
few | TRBV10-1 | CASSDRYTGELFF
many | TRBV12-3/TRBV12-4 | CASRWTSGRPNEQFF
many | TRBV2 | CASSGDRLGGYTF
many | TRBV28 | CASSSPDSPSGNTIYF
. | TRBV9 | CASSESPQGKVYTQYF
many | TRBV5-8 | CASRDRVLSNYGYTF
many | TRBV6-5 | CASSYSIGYGYTF
many | TRBV2 | CASSENSHEQYF
many | TRBV2 | CASSEGANTGELFF
many | TRBV6-1 | CASGGTGDTGELFF
many | TRBV5-1 | CASSTAGTSGNEQFF
many | TRBV6-1 | CASSELGLGQPQHF
many | TRBV18 | CASSLGQAASGANVLTF
many | TRBV3-1 | CASSQGGTGSEKLFF
many | TRBV12-3/TRBV12-4 | CASSLVLLTSGWNEQFF
many | TRBV6-2/TRBV6-3 | CASSTTLNTEAFF
many | TRBV18 | CASSPRRGDTGELFF
many | TRBV4-1 | CASSQDPEDSFYGYTF
few | TRBV6-1 | CASSSTSGAYNEQFF
many | TRBV13 | CASSLRGPTEAFF
many | TRBV27 | CASRKQGVNEQYF
many | TRBV7-9 | CASSSSGGTEAFF